This is a list of T cell receptor beta chains from one sample in a study of beta chain features in type 1 diabetes. Sequenced by immunoSEQ multiplex PCR; TCRdb stores in-frame clones only, minus some. Among 640,000 or so clones listed, over 12% were seen once. The sample consisted of naive CD4+ T cells from blood. The origin of the receptors is a man aged 18-30 years with type 1 diabetes. The conserved cysteine and the conserved F or W are not part of the CDR3 here. Fields, in order: V gene, J gene, CDR3 length, CDR3 protein.

TRBV30	TRBJ1-6	11	AWAGQGNSPLH
TRBV20-1	TRBJ2-1	8	SALEGEQF
TRBV7-9	TRBJ1-2	13	ASSLWAEINYGYT
TRBV29-1	TRBJ2-5	10	SVARYQETQY
TRBV18	TRBJ2-1	14	ASSPRRERQNNEQF
TRBV6-5	TRBJ2-7	12	ASSPGAGKYEQY
TRBV7-9	TRBJ1-1	10	ASSHGGGEAF
TRBV5-1	TRBJ2-1	12	ASRPSGSGNEQF
TRBV30	TRBJ2-1	13	AWREPGSFPYPQF
TRBV9	TRBJ2-3	11	ASSPATTDTQY
TRBV18	TRBJ1-4	11	ASSPGANEKLF
TRBV6-5	TRBJ2-5	10	ASRHSGETQY
TRBV7-9	TRBJ2-3	13	ASGPGQGPTDTQY
TRBV5-4	TRBJ2-1	11	ALGRGSYNEQF
TRBV7-2	TRBJ2-2	12	ASSSDAFSGELF
TRBV19	TRBJ2-4	13	ASSRPGSTGNIQY
TRBV27	TRBJ2-1	13	ASSSLPGSYNEQF
TRBV6-5	TRBJ1-5	13	ASSYGAGNNQPQH
TRBV28	TRBJ1-1	11	ASSLRWVTEAF
TRBV30	TRBJ2-7	10	AWSINTYEQY
TRBV10-2	TRBJ1-2	13	AAVRSLPLGNGYT
TRBV7-2	TRBJ1-5	14	ASSLVSGRGHQPQH
TRBV7-7	TRBJ2-1	11	ASSRTSYNEQF
TRBV7-9	TRBJ2-3	13	ASSWGQGAADTQY
TRBV20-1	TRBJ1-2	9	SAEENYGYT
TRBV25-1	TRBJ2-7	14	ASSSRDAPKPYEQY
TRBV30	TRBJ1-2	13	AWREYTGTAAGYT
TRBV25-1	TRBJ2-2	12	ASSATVSAGELF
TRBV5-8	TRBJ2-7	11	ASSLVRAGEQY
TRBV29-1	TRBJ1-6	12	SVSKDRGNSPLH